This T cell receptor (beta chain) was sequenced during a study of cytomegalovirus exposure and HLA in healthy donors. Study results and limitations: Later analysis showed TCR association rates varying by HLA locus, highest for DRB1 and lowest for HLA-C.

J was trimmed by 5 bases and V by 1 base; bases with no gene match: 11. This CDR3 has 16 residues. Germline V gene data show CDR1 as SGDLS and CDR2 as YYNGEE. A multiplex PCR was run with 60 Vbeta primers and 13 Jbeta primers. The protocol was immunoSEQ multiplex PCR, while the TCRdb copy is restricted to in-frame clones and leaves out a portion. The profile shows 180,000 or so clones, 80% to 90% of them singletons. Details on this clone: Its antigen remains unknown.

The sequenced sample consisted of PBMCs. The rearrangement links TRBV9 to TRBJ1-2, with 7 bases lining up with TRBD1. The TCR was taken from a man aged 18 to 30 in good health and CMV-seropositive. This CDR3 is CASSVTTLGTAYGYTF. The CDR3 nucleotides read TGTGCCAGCAGCGTAACCACCCTCGGGACAGCTTATGGCTACACCTTC.